The sample holds many counts of the clone carrying this T cell receptor (beta chain). A distinct unique molecular identifier was carried by each TCR cDNA molecule. TCRdb redid the calling of the 5' RACE reads with MiXCR, one entry per CDR3 protein. In the table there are under 75,000 distinct CDR3 sequences, more than 10% of which are singletons. The data are from a study of spatial heterogeneity in lung cancer. The overall study: More than eight raw reads, on average, carried each unique TCR and UMI combination.

Time point of the sample: sample taken at primary tumor resection. The study sequenced unsorted whole RNA from tumor, nontumor lung or frozen PBMC. Samples were donated by 72 untreated early-stage non-small cell lung cancer patients. This sequence originates from a male donor with early-stage non-small cell lung cancer. The sequencing here drew on PBMCs, taken at surgery.

The CDR3 nucleotides are TGTGCCATCCGGGCCTACACCGGGGAGCTGTTTTTT. Translation: CAIRAYTGELFF. The chain carries TRBV24-1 and TRBJ2-2; D is unresolved. The germline CDR1 and CDR2 sequences are KGHDR and SFDVKD. CDR3 size: 12 residues. V lost 11 bases and J 3 bases, leaving 9 bases between the germline ends.